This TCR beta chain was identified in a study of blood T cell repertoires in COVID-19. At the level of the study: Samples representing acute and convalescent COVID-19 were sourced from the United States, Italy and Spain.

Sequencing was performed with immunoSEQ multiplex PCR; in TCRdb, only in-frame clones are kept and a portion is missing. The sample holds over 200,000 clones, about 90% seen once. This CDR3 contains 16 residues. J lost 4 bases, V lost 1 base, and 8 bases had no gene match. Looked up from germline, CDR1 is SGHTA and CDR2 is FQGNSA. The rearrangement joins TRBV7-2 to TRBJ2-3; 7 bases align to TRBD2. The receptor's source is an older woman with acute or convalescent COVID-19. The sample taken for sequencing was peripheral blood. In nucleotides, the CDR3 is TGTGCCAGCAGCTTAGTCAATGCGGGGGTGGCAGATACGCAGTATTTT. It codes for CASSLVNAGVADTQYF.